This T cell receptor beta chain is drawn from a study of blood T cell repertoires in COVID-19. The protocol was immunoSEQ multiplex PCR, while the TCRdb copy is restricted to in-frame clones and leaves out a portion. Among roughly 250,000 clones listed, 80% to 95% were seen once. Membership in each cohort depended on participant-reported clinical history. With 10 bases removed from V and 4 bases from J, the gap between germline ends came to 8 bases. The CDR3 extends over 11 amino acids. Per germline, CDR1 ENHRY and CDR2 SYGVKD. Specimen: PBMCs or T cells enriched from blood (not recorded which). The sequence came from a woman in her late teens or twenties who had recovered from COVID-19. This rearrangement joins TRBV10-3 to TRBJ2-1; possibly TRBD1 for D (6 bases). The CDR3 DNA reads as TGTGCCACACAGGGTTACAATGAGCAGTTCTTC. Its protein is CATQGYNEQFF.